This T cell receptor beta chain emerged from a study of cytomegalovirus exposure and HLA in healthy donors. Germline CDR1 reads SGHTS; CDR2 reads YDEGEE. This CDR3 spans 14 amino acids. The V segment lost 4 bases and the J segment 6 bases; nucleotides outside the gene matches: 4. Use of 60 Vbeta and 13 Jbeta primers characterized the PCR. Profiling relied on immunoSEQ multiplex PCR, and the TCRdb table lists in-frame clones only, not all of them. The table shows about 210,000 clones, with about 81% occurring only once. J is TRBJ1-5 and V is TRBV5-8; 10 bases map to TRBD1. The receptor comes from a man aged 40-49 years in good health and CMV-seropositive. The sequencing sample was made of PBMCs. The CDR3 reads CASSPDRGSQPQHF. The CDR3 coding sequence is TGTGCCAGCAGCCCGGACAGGGGGAGTCAGCCCCAGCATTTT.